This TCR beta chain was recovered during a study of T cell repertoires in cytomegalovirus infection. Findings and caveats of the study: The study identified carriers of CMV plus the relevant HLA from cumulative public TCR beta family frequency. It was HLA-C-restricted CMV-specific TCR beta clonotypes that dominated the response ex vivo.

One entry per CDR3 protein results from TCRdb running MiXCR on the reads. The sample includes around 630,000 distinct CDR3 sequences, 20% to 30% of them seen just once. As to this clonotype: As yet, its antigen is unknown.

This CDR3 contains 17 residues. The junction had 9 bases not matched to a gene; V was cut back by 4 bases and J by 0 bases. The germline CDR1 and CDR2 sequences are MGHDK and SYGVNS. The sequence came from a human donor in good health (CMV status not recorded). Some clones in this sample may be carry-over from other donors' samples. Sequenced: CD8+ T cells from PBMCs. The V call is TRBV25-1, the J call TRBJ1-1, with 9 bases that match TRBD1. The CDR3 bases are TGTGCCAGCAGTGGGCCCTGGACAGGGGAAATGAACACTGAAGCTTTCTTT. Translated, it gives CASSGPWTGEMNTEAFF.